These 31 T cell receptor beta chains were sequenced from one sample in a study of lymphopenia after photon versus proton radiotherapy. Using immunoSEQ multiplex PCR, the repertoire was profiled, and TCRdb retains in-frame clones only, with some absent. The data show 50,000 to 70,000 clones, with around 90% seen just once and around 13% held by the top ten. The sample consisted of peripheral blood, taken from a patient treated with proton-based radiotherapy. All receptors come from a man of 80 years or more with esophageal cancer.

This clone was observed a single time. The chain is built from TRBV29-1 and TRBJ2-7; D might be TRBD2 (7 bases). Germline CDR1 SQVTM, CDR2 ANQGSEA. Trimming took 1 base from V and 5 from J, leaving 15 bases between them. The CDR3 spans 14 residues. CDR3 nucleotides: TGCAGCGTTGAAGGGGGGGGCAGGGTTGACGAGCAGTACTTC. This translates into CSVEGGGRVDEQYF.

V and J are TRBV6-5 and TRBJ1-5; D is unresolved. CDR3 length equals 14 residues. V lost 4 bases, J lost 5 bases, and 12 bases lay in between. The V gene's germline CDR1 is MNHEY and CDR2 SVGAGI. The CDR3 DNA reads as TGTGCCAGCAGTTTCGGGCCAGACCATCAGCCCCAGCATTTT. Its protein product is CASSFGPDHQPQHF.

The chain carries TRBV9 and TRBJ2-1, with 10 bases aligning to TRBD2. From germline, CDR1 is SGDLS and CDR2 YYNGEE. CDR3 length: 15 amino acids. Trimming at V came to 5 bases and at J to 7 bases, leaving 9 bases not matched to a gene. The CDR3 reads CASRTGLAESNEQFF. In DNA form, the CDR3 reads TGTGCCAGCAGGACCGGACTAGCGGAGTCAAATGAGCAGTTCTTC.

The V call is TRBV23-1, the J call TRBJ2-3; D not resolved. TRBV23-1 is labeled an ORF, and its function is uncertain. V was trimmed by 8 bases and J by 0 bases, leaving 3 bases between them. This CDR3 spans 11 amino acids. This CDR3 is CASRSTDTQYF. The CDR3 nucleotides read TGCGCCAGCCGAAGCACAGATACGCAGTATTTT.

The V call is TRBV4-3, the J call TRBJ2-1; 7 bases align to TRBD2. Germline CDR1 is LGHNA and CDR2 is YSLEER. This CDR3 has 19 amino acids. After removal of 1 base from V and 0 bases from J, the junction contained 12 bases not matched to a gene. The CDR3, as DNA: TGCGCCAGCAGCCAAGGGCTAGCGGTAGACAGTGACTCCTACAATGAGCAGTTCTTC. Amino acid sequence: CASSQGLAVDSDSYNEQFF.

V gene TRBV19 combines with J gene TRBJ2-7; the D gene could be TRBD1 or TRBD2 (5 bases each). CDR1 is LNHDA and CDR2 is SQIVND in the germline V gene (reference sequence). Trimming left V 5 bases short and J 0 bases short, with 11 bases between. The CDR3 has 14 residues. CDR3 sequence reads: CASSPRDGSYEQYF. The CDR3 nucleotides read TGTGCCAGTAGTCCTCGGGACGGCTCCTACGAGCAGTACTTC.

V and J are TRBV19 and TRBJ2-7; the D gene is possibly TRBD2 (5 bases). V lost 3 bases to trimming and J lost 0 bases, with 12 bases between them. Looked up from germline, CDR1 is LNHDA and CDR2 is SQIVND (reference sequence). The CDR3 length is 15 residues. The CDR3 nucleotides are TGTGCCAGTAGTATTGGGCCCCGGGGCTCCTACGAGCAGTACTTC. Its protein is CASSIGPRGSYEQYF.

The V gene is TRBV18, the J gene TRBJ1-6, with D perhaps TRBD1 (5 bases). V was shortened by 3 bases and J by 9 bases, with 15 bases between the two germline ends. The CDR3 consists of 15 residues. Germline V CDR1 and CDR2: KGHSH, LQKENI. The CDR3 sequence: CASSPVAGSTSPLHF. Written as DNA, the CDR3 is TGTGCCAGCTCACCTGTGGCAGGGAGTACTTCACCCCTCCACTTT.

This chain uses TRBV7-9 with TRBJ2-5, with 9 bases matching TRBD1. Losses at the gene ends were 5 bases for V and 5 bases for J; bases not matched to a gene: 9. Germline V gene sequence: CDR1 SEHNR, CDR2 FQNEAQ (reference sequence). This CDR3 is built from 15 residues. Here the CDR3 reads CASSPRTGAWETQYF. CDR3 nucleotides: TGTGCCAGCAGCCCGCGGACAGGGGCGTGGGAGACCCAGTACTTC.

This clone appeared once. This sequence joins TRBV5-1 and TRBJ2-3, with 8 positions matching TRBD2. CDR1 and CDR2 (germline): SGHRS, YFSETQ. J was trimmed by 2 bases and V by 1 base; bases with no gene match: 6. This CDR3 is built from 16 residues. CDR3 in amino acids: CASSLTSGLFTDTQYF. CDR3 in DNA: TGCGCCAGCAGCTTGACTAGCGGACTATTCACAGATACGCAGTATTTT.

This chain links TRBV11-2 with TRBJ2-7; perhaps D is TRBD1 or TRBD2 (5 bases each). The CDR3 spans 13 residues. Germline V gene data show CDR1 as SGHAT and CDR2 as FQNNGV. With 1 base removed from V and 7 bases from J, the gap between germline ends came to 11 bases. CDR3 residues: CASSLGQGGEQYF. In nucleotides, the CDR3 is TGTGCCAGCAGCTTAGGTCAGGGCGGGGAGCAGTACTTC.

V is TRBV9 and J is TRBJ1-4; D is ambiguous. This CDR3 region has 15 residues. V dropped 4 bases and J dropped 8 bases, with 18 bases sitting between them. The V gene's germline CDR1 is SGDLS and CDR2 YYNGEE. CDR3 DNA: TGTGCCAGCAGCCTTGGACCAAACGGAGGGGAAAAACTGTTTTTT. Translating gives CASSLGPNGGEKLFF.

This CDR3 reads CASSLGQLRGTGELFF. For the CDR3, the DNA is TGTGCCAGCAGCTTAGGGCAGCTTCGTGGCACCGGGGAGCTGTTTTTT. The gene calls are TRBV7-2 and TRBJ2-2; D is ambiguous. This CDR3 is 16 amino acids long. With 1 base removed from V and 4 bases from J, the gap between germline ends came to 13 bases. Germline V CDR1 and CDR2: SGHTA, FQGNSA.

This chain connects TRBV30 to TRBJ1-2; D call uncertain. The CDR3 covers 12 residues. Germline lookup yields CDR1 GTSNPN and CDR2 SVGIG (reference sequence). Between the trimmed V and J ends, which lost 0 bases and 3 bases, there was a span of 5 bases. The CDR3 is CAWSVGYYGYTF. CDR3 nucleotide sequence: TGTGCCTGGAGTGTTGGGTACTATGGCTACACCTTC.

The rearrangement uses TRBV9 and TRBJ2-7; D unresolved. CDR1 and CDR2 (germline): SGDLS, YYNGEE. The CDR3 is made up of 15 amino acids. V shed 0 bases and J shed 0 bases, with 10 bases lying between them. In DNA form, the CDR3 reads TGTGCCAGCAGCGTAGGTGGGAAGCCCTCCTACGAGCAGTACTTC. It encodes CASSVGGKPSYEQYF. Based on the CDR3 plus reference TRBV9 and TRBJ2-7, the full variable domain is DSGVTQTPKHLITATGQRVTLRCSPRSGDLSVYWYQQSLDQGLQFLIQYYNGEERAKGNILERFSAQQFPDLHSELNLSSLELGDSALYFCASSVGGKPSYEQYFGPGTRLTVT.

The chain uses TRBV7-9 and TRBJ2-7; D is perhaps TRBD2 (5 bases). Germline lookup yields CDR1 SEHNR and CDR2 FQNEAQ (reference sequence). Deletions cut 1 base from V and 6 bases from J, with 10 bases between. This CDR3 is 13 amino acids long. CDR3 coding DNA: TGTGCCAGCAGCTTAGAGGCCGGGGTCGAGCAGTACTTC. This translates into CASSLEAGVEQYF.

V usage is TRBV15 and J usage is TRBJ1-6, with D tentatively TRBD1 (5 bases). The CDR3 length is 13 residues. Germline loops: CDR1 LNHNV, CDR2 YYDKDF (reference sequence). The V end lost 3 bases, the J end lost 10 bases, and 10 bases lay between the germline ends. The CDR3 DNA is TGTGCCACCAGCAGGGGGCGGCTATCACCCCTCCACTTT. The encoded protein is CATSRGRLSPLHF.

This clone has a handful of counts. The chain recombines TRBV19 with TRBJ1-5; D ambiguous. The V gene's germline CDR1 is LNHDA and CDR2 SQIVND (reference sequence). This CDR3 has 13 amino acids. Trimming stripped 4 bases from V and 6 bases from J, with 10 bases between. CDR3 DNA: TGTGCCAGTAGTAGGCGGTTAGGTCAGCCCCAGCATTTT. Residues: CASSRRLGQPQHF. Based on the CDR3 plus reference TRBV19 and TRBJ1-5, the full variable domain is DGGITQSPKYLFRKEGQNVTLSCEQNLNHDAMYWYRQDPGQGLRLIYYSQIVNDFQKGDIAEGYSVSREKKESFPLTVTSAQKNPTAFYLCASSRRLGQPQHFGDGTRLSIL.

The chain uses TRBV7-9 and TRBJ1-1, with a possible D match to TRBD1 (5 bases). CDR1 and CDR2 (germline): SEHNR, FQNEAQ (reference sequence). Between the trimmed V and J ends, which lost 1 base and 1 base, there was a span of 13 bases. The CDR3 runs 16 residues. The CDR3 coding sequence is TGTGCCAGCAGCTTAGTCCAGGGACTCTGGAACACTGAAGCTTTCTTT. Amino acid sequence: CASSLVQGLWNTEAFF. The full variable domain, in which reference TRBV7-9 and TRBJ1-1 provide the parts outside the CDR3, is DTGVSQNPRHKITKRGQNVTFRCDPISEHNRLYWYRQTLGQGPEFLTYFQNEAQLEKSRLLSDRFSAERPKGSFSTLEIQRTEQGDSAMYLCASSLVQGLWNTEAFFGQGTRLTVV.

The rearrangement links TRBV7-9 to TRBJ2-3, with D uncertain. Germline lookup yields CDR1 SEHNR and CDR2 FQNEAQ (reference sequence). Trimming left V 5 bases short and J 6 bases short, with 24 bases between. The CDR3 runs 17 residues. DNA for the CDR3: TGTGCCAGCAGCCCACCCTACGCAGGTCCCAGGAATGATACGCAGTATTTT. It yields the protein CASSPPYAGPRNDTQYF. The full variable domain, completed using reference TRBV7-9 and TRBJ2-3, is DTGVSQNPRHKITKRGQNVTFRCDPISEHNRLYWYRQTLGQGPEFLTYFQNEAQLEKSRLLSDRFSAERPKGSFSTLEIQRTEQGDSAMYLCASSPPYAGPRNDTQYFGPGTRLTVL.

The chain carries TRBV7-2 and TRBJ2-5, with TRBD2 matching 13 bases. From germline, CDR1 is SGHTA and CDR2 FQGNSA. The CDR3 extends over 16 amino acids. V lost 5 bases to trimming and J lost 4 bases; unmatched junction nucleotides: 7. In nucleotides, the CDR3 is TGTGCCAGCAGCGCGACAACTAGCGGGGGGGGAGAGACCCAGTACTTC. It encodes CASSATTSGGGETQYF.

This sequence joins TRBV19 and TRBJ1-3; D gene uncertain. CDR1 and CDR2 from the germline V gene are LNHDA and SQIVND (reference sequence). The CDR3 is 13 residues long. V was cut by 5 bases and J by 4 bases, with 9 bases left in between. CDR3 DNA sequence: TGTGCCAGTAGTTTAGGACTCGGAAACACCATATATTTT. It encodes CASSLGLGNTIYF.

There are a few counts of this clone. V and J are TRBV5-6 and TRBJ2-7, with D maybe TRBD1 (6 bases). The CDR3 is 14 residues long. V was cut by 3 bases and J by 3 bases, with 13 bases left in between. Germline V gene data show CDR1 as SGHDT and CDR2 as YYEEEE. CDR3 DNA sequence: TGTGCCAGCAGCTCCCGGGACACGAACTACGAGCAGTACTTC. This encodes CASSSRDTNYEQYF.

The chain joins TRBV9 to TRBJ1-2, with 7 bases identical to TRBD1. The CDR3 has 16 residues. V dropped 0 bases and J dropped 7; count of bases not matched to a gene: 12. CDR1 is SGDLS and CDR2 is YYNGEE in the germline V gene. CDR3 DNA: TGTGCCAGCAGCGTAGGACTGGGAGGGGGCGCCGGTGGCTACACCTTC. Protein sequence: CASSVGLGGGAGGYTF.

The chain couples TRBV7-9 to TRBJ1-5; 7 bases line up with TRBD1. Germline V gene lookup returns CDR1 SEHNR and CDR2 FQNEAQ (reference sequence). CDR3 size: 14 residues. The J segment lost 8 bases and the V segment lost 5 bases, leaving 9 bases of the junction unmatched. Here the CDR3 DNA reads TGTGCCAGCAGCCCCAGACAGGGCATGGAGCCCCAGCATTTT. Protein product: CASSPRQGMEPQHF. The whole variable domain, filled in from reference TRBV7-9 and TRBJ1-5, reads DTGVSQNPRHKITKRGQNVTFRCDPISEHNRLYWYRQTLGQGPEFLTYFQNEAQLEKSRLLSDRFSAERPKGSFSTLEIQRTEQGDSAMYLCASSPRQGMEPQHFGDGTRLSIL.

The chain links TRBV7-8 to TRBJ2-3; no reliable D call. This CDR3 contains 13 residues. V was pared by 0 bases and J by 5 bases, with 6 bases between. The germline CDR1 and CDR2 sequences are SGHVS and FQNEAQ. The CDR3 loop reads CASSLAFGDTQYF. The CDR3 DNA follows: TGTGCCAGCAGCTTAGCTTTCGGAGATACGCAGTATTTT.

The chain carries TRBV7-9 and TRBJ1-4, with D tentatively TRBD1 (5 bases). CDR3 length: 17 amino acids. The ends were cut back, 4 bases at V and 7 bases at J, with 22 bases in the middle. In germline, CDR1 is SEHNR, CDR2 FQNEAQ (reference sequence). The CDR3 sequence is CASSSQGGPGLGEKLFF. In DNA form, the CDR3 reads TGTGCCAGCAGCTCTCAGGGAGGGCCTGGTTTGGGTGAAAAACTGTTTTTT.

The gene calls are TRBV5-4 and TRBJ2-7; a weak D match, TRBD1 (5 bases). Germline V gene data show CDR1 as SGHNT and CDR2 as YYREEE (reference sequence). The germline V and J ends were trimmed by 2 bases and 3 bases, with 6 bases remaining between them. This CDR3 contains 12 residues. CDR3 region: CASSLGHYEQYF. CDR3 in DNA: TGTGCCAGCAGCTTAGGACACTACGAGCAGTACTTC.

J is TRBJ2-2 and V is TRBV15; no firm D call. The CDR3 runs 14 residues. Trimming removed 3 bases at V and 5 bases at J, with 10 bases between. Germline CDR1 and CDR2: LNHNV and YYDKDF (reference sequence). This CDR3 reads CATSRGKGTGELFF. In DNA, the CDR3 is TGTGCCACCAGCAGGGGGAAAGGAACCGGGGAGCTGTTTTTT.

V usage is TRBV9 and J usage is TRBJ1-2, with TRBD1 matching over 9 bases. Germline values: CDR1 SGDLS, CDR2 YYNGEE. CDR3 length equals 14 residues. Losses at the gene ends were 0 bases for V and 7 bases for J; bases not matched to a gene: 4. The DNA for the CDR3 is TGTGCCAGCAGCGTAGTGGGACAGGGTAGTGGCTACACCTTC. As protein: CASSVVGQGSGYTF.

The CDR3 sequence: CASSPTSDQETQYF. CDR3 nucleotide sequence: TGTGCCAGCAGCCCAACTAGCGACCAAGAGACCCAGTACTTC. J is TRBJ2-5 and V is TRBV7-9; 7 bases map to TRBD2. CDR3 length: 14 residues. The germline V gene encodes CDR1 SEHNR and CDR2 FQNEAQ (reference sequence). J gave up 0 bases and V 5 bases, and 3 bases lay outside the gene matches.